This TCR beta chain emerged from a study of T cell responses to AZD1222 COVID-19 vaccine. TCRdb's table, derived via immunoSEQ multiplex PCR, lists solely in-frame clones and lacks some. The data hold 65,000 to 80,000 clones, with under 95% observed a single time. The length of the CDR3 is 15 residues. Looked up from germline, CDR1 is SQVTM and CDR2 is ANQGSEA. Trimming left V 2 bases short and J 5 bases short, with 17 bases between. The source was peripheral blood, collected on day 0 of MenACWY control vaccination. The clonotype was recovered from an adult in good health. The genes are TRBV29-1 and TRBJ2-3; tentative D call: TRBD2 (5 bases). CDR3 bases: TGCAGCGTTGAAAAATCACCCGGGGTCGGAGATACGCAGTATTTT. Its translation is CSVEKSPGVGDTQYF.